This T cell receptor (beta chain) was sequenced during a study of T cells after posttransplantation cyclophosphamide. TCRdb's copy holds only in-frame clones and misses some; the assay was immunoSEQ multiplex PCR. The table shows more than 30,000 clones, with over 80% occurring only once. Cells defined as naive were viable CD3+CD4+ or CD3+CD8+ and CCR7+CD45RA+CD45RO-CD95-CD27+CD28+. With V trimmed by 4 bases and J by 6 bases, 8 bases remained unmatched. This CDR3 has 14 amino acids. Germline loops: CDR1 SGHRS, CDR2 YFSETQ. The sample was naive CD4+ T cells sorted from PBMCs. This chain connects TRBV5-1 to TRBJ1-2; 8 bases match TRBD1. This TCR came from a woman aged 60-70 years in good health, CMV-negative, and a related stem cell transplant donor. The CDR3 region is CASSTLQGGNGYTF. The CDR3 bases are TGCGCCAGCAGCACGCTACAGGGGGGTAATGGCTACACCTTC.